The 9 T cell receptor beta chains below were found in one sample sequenced in a study of T cell therapy after organ transplantation. No antigen has been identified for these receptors. As for time point: 4-8 weeks after completion of therapy. Profiling relied on immunoSEQ multiplex PCR, and the TCRdb table lists in-frame clones only, not all of them. The sample holds under 5,500 clones, 65% to 80% seen once. The sample was CD8+ T cells from blood, taken after autologous CMV-specific T cell therapy. All receptors come from a human patient who had received a solid organ transplant and had CMV disease. Some T cells may originate from the graft donor.

The chain has TRBV5-5 and TRBJ2-5, with TRBD1 matching 7 bases. This CDR3 comprises 14 residues. With V trimmed by 4 bases and J by 5 bases, 8 bases remained unmatched. Germline assignment: CDR1 SGHKS and CDR2 YYEKEE (reference sequence). DNA for the CDR3: TGTGCCAGCAGCCCGGGACAGTATTTGGAGACCCAGTACTTC. Translation: CASSPGQYLETQYF.

The J gene is TRBJ1-2, the V gene TRBV6-5; D gene unclear. The V gene's germline CDR1 is MNHEY and CDR2 SVGAGI. The V end lost 0 bases, the J end lost 2 bases, and 7 bases lay between the germline ends. This CDR3 is 14 amino acids long. The chain's CDR3 is CASSYSASNYGYTF. The CDR3 DNA reads as TGTGCCAGCAGTTACTCCGCCTCCAACTATGGCTACACCTTC.

This clone was found once. The genes are TRBV5-4 and TRBJ2-1, with 13 bases aligning to TRBD2. CDR3 size: 16 residues. Germline V gene sequence: CDR1 SGHNT, CDR2 YYREEE (reference sequence). The V and J ends lost 4 bases and 4 bases, in that order; junction bases with no gene match: 5. The CDR3 DNA sequence: TGTGCCAGCAGCGGGGGACTAGCGGGGAATTACAATGAGCAGTTCTTC. Amino acid sequence: CASSGGLAGNYNEQFF.

This sequence joins TRBV6-1 and TRBJ2-7, with TRBD2 as a possible D gene (6 bases). The CDR3 has 15 amino acids. In germline, CDR1 is MNHNS, CDR2 SASEGT. Trimming took off 2 bases at V and 5 bases at J, with 16 bases between the two ends. The CDR3 loop is CASSELAHSVDEQYF. CDR3 coding DNA: TGTGCCAGCAGTGAACTAGCGCACTCGGTGGACGAGCAGTACTTC.

This clone was counted between two and nine times. The chain has TRBV29-1 and TRBJ1-1; weak D call: TRBD1 (5 bases). Germline assignment: CDR1 SQVTM and CDR2 ANQGSEA. Trimming removed 3 bases at V and 5 bases at J, with 10 bases between. The CDR3 is 12 amino acids. The DNA of the CDR3 is TGCAGCGTTGACACGGGGGTGACTGAAGCTTTCTTT. It encodes CSVDTGVTEAFF.

Of note for this clone: The germline gene is not matched at one end of the junction; a read error may be the cause. The V call is TRBV19, the J call TRBJ2-7, with 8 positions matching TRBD1. CDR1 LNHDA and CDR2 SQIVND come from the germline V gene (reference sequence). CDR3 length equals 15 residues. The CDR3 DNA is TGTGCCAGTAGTGCAATTTCAGGGGGCTCCCACGAGCAGTACTTC. It translates to CASSAISGGSHEQYF.

The chain joins TRBV7-8 to TRBJ1-1; no definite D call. The germline V gene encodes CDR1 SGHVS and CDR2 FQNEAQ. The CDR3 is 13 amino acids. The V end lost 1 base, the J end lost 1 base, and 4 bases lay between the germline ends. CDR3 protein: CASSLGQNTEAFF. DNA for the CDR3: TGTGCCAGCAGCTTAGGACAGAACACTGAAGCTTTCTTT.

In its sample, this clone is medium-sized. The chain has TRBV11-3 and TRBJ2-3; 9 nucleotides align to TRBD2. Trimming removed 5 bases from V and 4 bases from J; junction bases left unmatched: 13. Germline V gives CDR1 SGHNT, CDR2 YENEEA. The CDR3 runs 17 residues. CDR3 coding DNA: TGTGCCAGCAGCCCCCGTTGGGGCGGGAGGGAGCCAGATACGCAGTATTTT. Its translation: CASSPRWGGREPDTQYF.

The J gene is TRBJ2-5, the V gene TRBV7-9; weak D call: TRBD1 (5 bases). The CDR3 spans 13 residues. Germline values: CDR1 SEHNR, CDR2 FQNEAQ (reference sequence). The V end was cut by 5 bases, the J end by 4 bases, with 11 bases between. CDR3 sequence: CASSARVRETQYF. The CDR3 nucleotides are TGTGCCAGCAGCGCCAGGGTTCGAGAGACCCAGTACTTC.